A selection of T cell receptor beta chains follows, all from one sample in a study of cytomegalovirus exposure and HLA in healthy donors. The data were produced by immunoSEQ multiplex PCR, yet TCRdb's version contains in-frame clones alone and is incomplete. The table includes some 120,000 clones, roughly 74% detected once. Sample: PBMCs. These receptor sequences come from a woman in her forties or fifties in good health and CMV-seropositive. The CDR3 runs from the conserved cysteine through the conserved F or W. The D gene is left open where the match is weak. Size values are once, few and many counts, or a class for expanded clones, and some rows have none.

abundance	v_gene	d_gene	len	j_gene	CDR3aa	CDR3nt
-	TRBV10-3	TRBD1	14	TRBJ1-5	CAIGTGGGNQPQHF	TGTGCCATCGGGACAGGTGGGGGCAATCAGCCCCAGCATTTT
-	TRBV6-5	-	13	TRBJ1-1	CASSYTYKVRAFF	TGTGCCAGCAGTTACACCTACAAGGTGCGGGCTTTCTTT
-	TRBV19	-	10	TRBJ1-2	CASRGQGYTF	TGTGCCAGTAGAGGACAGGGCTACACCTTC
-	TRBV5-1	-	16	TRBJ1-5	CARSFDPGNGVWPQHF	TGCGCCCGCAGCTTCGACCCGGGGAATGGGGTTTGGCCCCAGCATTTT
-	TRBV5-5	-	13	TRBJ2-5	CASSLGGLRTQYF	TGTGCCAGCAGCTTGGGGGGCCTACGGACCCAGTACTTC
-	TRBV12-5	TRBD2	13	TRBJ2-3	CASAPSGADTQYF	TGTGCTAGTGCTCCTAGCGGGGCAGATACGCAGTATTTT
-	TRBV5-1	TRBD2	15	TRBJ2-7	CASSLVGGSSYEQYF	TGCGCCAGCAGCTTGGTGGGGGGGTCCTCCTACGAGCAGTACTTC
-	TRBV2	-	12	TRBJ2-7	CASSELSREQYF	TGTGCCAGCAGTGAATTGTCGAGGGAGCAGTACTTC
-	TRBV5-6	TRBD1	14	TRBJ1-5	CASSSRTGVQPQHF	TGTGCCAGCAGCTCGAGGACAGGGGTTCAGCCCCAGCATTTT
-	TRBV27	TRBD1	17	TRBJ1-1	CASTPGGQGGMNTEAFF	TGTGCCAGCACCCCGGGGGGACAGGGCGGAATGAACACTGAAGCTTTCTTT
-	TRBV18	TRBD1	14	TRBJ1-2	CASSTGADNYGYTF	TGTGCCAGCTCAACAGGGGCCGATAACTATGGCTACACCTTC
-	TRBV29-1	-	13	TRBJ2-7	CSVAGGLTYEQYF	TGCAGCGTTGCAGGGGGGCTTACCTACGAGCAGTACTTC
few	TRBV19	-	12	TRBJ1-1	CASWGGWTEAFF	TGTGCCAGTTGGGGGGGGTGGACTGAAGCTTTCTTT
once	TRBV6-6	-	16	TRBJ1-3	CASSYLGGAIGNTIYF	TGTGCCAGCAGTTACCTGGGGGGAGCGATTGGAAACACCATATATTTT
few	TRBV10-3	TRBD2	18	TRBJ2-1	CAISAGGSSGGTNNEQFF	TGTGCCATCAGTGCCGGGGGGTCTAGCGGGGGGACGAACAATGAGCAGTTCTTC
-	TRBV5-4	-	12	TRBJ1-2	CASSLESDGYTF	TGTGCCAGCAGCTTGGAGTCGGATGGCTACACCTTC
-	TRBV7-2	TRBD1	14	TRBJ1-4	CASSFPGQGTELFF	TGTGCCAGCAGCTTCCCGGGACAGGGGACGGAACTGTTTTTT
-	TRBV11-3	-	12	TRBJ1-1	CASSLRADEAFF	TGTGCCAGCAGCCTCAGGGCGGATGAAGCTTTCTTT
-	TRBV7-2	TRBD1	14	TRBJ2-7	CASSPGTGGGEQYF	TGTGCCAGCAGCCCAGGGACAGGGGGCGGGGAGCAGTACTTC
-	TRBV27	TRBD1	15	TRBJ2-5	CASSPRGQGGETQYF	TGTGCCAGCAGTCCCAGGGGACAGGGAGGGGAGACCCAGTACTTC
-	TRBV30	TRBD1	14	TRBJ1-6	CAWSKGGGGSPLHF	TGTGCCTGGAGTAAAGGGGGCGGAGGGTCACCCCTCCACTTT
few	TRBV18	-	14	TRBJ1-4	CASSPPTGYEKLFF	TGTGCCAGCTCACCGCCTACAGGGTACGAAAAACTGTTTTTT
-	TRBV18	-	13	TRBJ2-7	CASSPTSSYEQYF	TGTGCCAGCTCACCTACAAGCTCCTACGAGCAGTACTTC
-	TRBV30	-	14	TRBJ1-5	CAWRPGLSNQPQHF	TGTGCCTGGAGACCGGGACTTAGCAATCAGCCCCAGCATTTT
-	TRBV11-2	TRBD1	14	TRBJ1-4	CASSPGQGNEKLFF	TGTGCCAGCAGCCCGGGACAGGGAAATGAAAAACTGTTTTTT
-	TRBV2	TRBD1	11	TRBJ1-1	CASSEGTGAFF	TGTGCCAGCAGTGAGGGGACAGGAGCTTTCTTT
-	TRBV6-5	-	16	TRBJ2-7	CASSYSSHRVSYEQYF	TGTGCCAGCAGTTACTCTTCTCACAGAGTCTCCTACGAGCAGTACTTC
few	TRBV5-1	TRBD2	16	TRBJ2-3	CASSPWTSGGRDTQYF	TGCGCCAGCAGCCCGTGGACTAGCGGGGGGAGGGATACGCAGTATTTT
-	TRBV4-3	-	15	TRBJ2-2	CASSQDLRGTGELFF	TGCGCCAGCAGCCAAGATCTACGGGGAACCGGGGAGCTGTTTTTT